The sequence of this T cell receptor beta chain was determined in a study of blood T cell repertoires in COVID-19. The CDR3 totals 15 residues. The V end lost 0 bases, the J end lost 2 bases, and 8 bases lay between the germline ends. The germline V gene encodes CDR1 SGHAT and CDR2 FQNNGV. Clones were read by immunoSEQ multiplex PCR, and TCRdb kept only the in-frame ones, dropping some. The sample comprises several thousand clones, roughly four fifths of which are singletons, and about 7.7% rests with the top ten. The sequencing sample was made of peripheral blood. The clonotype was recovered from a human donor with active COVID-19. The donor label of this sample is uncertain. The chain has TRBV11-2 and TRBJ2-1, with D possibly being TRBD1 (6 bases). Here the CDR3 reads CASSLDGTTYNEQFF. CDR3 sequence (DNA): TGTGCCAGCAGCTTAGACGGGACAACCTACAATGAGCAGTTCTTC. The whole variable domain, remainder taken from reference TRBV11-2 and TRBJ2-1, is EAGVAQSPRYKIIEKRQSVAFWCNPISGHATLYWYQQILGQGPKLLIQFQNNGVVDDSQLPKDRFSAERLKGVDSTLKIQPAKLEDSAVYLCASSLDGTTYNEQFFGPGTRLTVL.